This T cell receptor (beta chain) emerged from a study of blood T cells in healthy people across ages. Broader study findings: With age, beta diversity per million T cells declined roughly linearly, significantly by 40.

Germline V gene data show CDR1 as SQVTM and CDR2 as ANQGSEA. This CDR3 is 13 amino acids long. Comment on this clonotype: Its antigen is not known. The junction differs from germline at one of its ends, possibly a read error.

Primed by a sample-barcoded 5' primer and a J-beta primer mix, a second PCR proceeded for about 6 to 12 cycles. Using its own MiXCR run on the 5' RACE reads, TCRdb lists one record per CDR3 protein. The table includes 380,000 or so distinct CDR3 sequences, 45% to 65% detected once. The TCR originated in a man in his sixties in good health. V and J are TRBV29-1 and TRBJ1-5; D remains unclear. The sequenced sample consisted of blood. The CDR3 region has the DNA TGCAGCGTTCGGTCGAGCGCTAATCGGCCCCAGCATTTT. Translated, it gives CSVRSSANRPQHF.